The rows below give T cell receptor beta chains drawn from one sample of a study of Ad26.COV2.S vaccination and SARS-CoV-2 variants. Using immunoSEQ multiplex PCR, the repertoire was profiled, and TCRdb retains in-frame clones only, with some absent. The sample consists of a few hundred thousand clones, approximately 83% of them appearing once. The sequences come from peripheral blood, collected in a trial of Ad26.COV2.S vaccine versus placebo. These receptors all come from a person aged 18-65 years who received the Ad26.COV2.S COVID-19 vaccine or a placebo. Both conserved end residues are trimmed from each CDR3.

v_call: TRBV7-9
j_call: TRBJ1-5
cdr3_aa: ASSLGSGGGSQPQH

v_call: TRBV29-1
j_call: TRBJ2-1
cdr3_aa: SVGGPPISYNEQF

v_call: TRBV7-2
j_call: TRBJ2-5
cdr3_aa: ASSPSRGTETQY

v_call: TRBV3-1/TRBV3-2
j_call: TRBJ1-5
cdr3_aa: ASSPATGFNQPQH

v_call: TRBV19
j_call: TRBJ2-4
cdr3_aa: ASTSGGYYTKNIQY

v_call: TRBV7-9
j_call: TRBJ2-7
cdr3_aa: ASSRRDSHEQY

v_call: TRBV4-1
j_call: TRBJ1-2
cdr3_aa: ASSQDGDFYGYT

v_call: TRBV15
j_call: TRBJ2-2
cdr3_aa: ATSRDRGTGELF

v_call: TRBV20-1
j_call: TRBJ1-2
cdr3_aa: SAPQEGYT

v_call: TRBV30
j_call: TRBJ2-5
cdr3_aa: AWSVYGGETQY

v_call: TRBV19
j_call: TRBJ2-7
cdr3_aa: ASSIFGEQY

v_call: TRBV5-6
j_call: TRBJ2-1
cdr3_aa: ASSSGVEQF

v_call: TRBV4-3
j_call: TRBJ2-6
cdr3_aa: ASSLQAGPLGANVLT

v_call: TRBV7-2
j_call: TRBJ1-1
cdr3_aa: ASSFGRRNTEAF

v_call: TRBV21-1
j_call: TRBJ2-2
cdr3_aa: ASRRPVRARAGELF

v_call: TRBV5-1
j_call: TRBJ2-2
cdr3_aa: ASSLEATGGLF

v_call: TRBV19
j_call: TRBJ1-5
cdr3_aa: ASRRAGSNQPQH

v_call: TRBV19
j_call: TRBJ2-1
cdr3_aa: ASSEPGREEQF

v_call: TRBV4-3
j_call: TRBJ2-7
cdr3_aa: ASSHVGGAGDEQY

v_call: TRBV6-5
j_call: TRBJ2-3
cdr3_aa: ASRQLAGADTQY

v_call: TRBV27
j_call: TRBJ1-5
cdr3_aa: ASSWTGLNQPQH

v_call: TRBV19
j_call: TRBJ1-1
cdr3_aa: ASQSTMNTEAF

v_call: TRBV19
j_call: TRBJ2-6
cdr3_aa: ASSTLGSGANVLT

v_call: TRBV15
j_call: TRBJ1-1
cdr3_aa: ATSPPDIGNTEAF

v_call: TRBV19
j_call: TRBJ2-7
cdr3_aa: ASSIGGGGTIYYEQY

v_call: TRBV11-3
j_call: TRBJ2-7
cdr3_aa: ASSPSGDTVGGEQY

v_call: TRBV5-6
j_call: TRBJ1-1
cdr3_aa: ASSLVRGAAFDTEAF

v_call: TRBV6-5
j_call: TRBJ2-1
cdr3_aa: ASTSVYNEQF

v_call: TRBV19
j_call: TRBJ1-5
cdr3_aa: ASSSRALRSNQPQH

v_call: TRBV29-1
j_call: TRBJ1-2
cdr3_aa: SVAGSWGYT

v_call: TRBV6-7
j_call: TRBJ1-4
cdr3_aa: ASCLSATGDNFNEKLF

v_call: TRBV10-3
j_call: TRBJ1-1
cdr3_aa: AISTGRGEAF

v_call: TRBV3-1/TRBV3-2
j_call: TRBJ2-1
cdr3_aa: ASSQDPRGGYNEQF

v_call: TRBV6-5
j_call: TRBJ2-5
cdr3_aa: ASTGLAEETQY

v_call: TRBV5-1
j_call: TRBJ2-3
cdr3_aa: ASKKQGATDTQY

v_call: TRBV7-2
j_call: TRBJ2-3
cdr3_aa: ASSPRDLATDTQY

v_call: TRBV29-1
j_call: TRBJ1-1
cdr3_aa: SVRGINTEAF

v_call: TRBV6-4
j_call: TRBJ2-2
cdr3_aa: ASSDTFTGELF

v_call: TRBV5-5
j_call: TRBJ1-5
cdr3_aa: ASSLAQGSNQPQH

v_call: TRBV3-1/TRBV3-2
j_call: TRBJ2-7
cdr3_aa: ASSFRGVPEQY

v_call: TRBV7-2
j_call: TRBJ1-3
cdr3_aa: ASSPGDWNTIY

v_call: TRBV19
j_call: TRBJ2-5
cdr3_aa: ASSIVALAVQETQY